The rows below give T cell receptor beta chains drawn from one sample of a study of shared clonotypes between healthy human individuals. TCRdb keeps only in-frame clones here, not all; method: immunoSEQ multiplex PCR. The data contain about 770,000 clones, over 60% of them singletons. Sequencing input: memory CD4+ T cells sorted from blood. Source of these receptors: a woman aged 25 to 39 in good health. Both conserved end residues are trimmed from each CDR3.

CDR3 protein	V gene
ASSFSAGPYFEQY	TRBV27
ASTKTSGIRTGELF	TRBV7-2
ASSYSGPTEQF	TRBV6-6
ASTPNRGYEQY	TRBV28
ASSLFQDSYEQY	TRBV7-9
ASSINWASGNTIY	TRBV19
ASSPRGYEQY	TRBV18
ASSEGQSTGELF	TRBV10-1
ASSSGTSGRVYNEQF	TRBV28
ASSEQFGYEQY	TRBV2
ASSPGDRGNIQY	TRBV11-2
ASSQTALAGNEQF	TRBV7-2
ASSLAGRREAF	TRBV7-9
ASTAKAPGQGWYEQF	TRBV21-1